This T cell receptor beta chain was sequenced during a study of blood T cell repertoires in COVID-19. The V and J ends lost 6 bases and 3 bases, in that order; junction bases with no gene match: 8. CDR3 length equals 18 residues. Germline CDR1 and CDR2: MDHEN and SYDVKM. This clone was seen a single time. Produced via immunoSEQ multiplex PCR; TCRdb's table is partial and in-frame only. Altogether 55,000 to 85,000 clones are present, approximately 80% being singletons, with the ten largest covering roughly 0.83%. The TCR originated in a woman between 70 and 85 years old with acute or convalescent COVID-19. The rearrangement uses TRBV28 and TRBJ2-6; 13 bases match TRBD2. The specimen was peripheral blood. The CDR3 DNA follows: TGTGCCAGCAGGATCGGACTAGCGGGAGCAGATGGGGCCAACGTCCTGACTTTC. Residues: CASRIGLAGADGANVLTF.